This section outlines one TCR beta chain sequence together with its context. This CDR3 has 18 residues. V gave up 3 bases and J gave up 6 bases; unmatched junction bases: 14. Germline lookup yields CDR1 LNHNV and CDR2 YYDKDF (reference sequence). This sample was taken from a study of cytomegalovirus exposure and HLA in healthy donors. Primers included in the PCR were 60 Vbeta and 13 Jbeta primers. Sequencing was performed with immunoSEQ multiplex PCR; in TCRdb, only in-frame clones are kept and a portion is missing. The data contain 75,000 to 100,000 clones, roughly four fifths of them singletons. J is TRBJ2-1 and V is TRBV15, with 10 bases aligning to TRBD2. This TCR was recovered from a young man in good health and CMV-seronegative. The sequencing sample was made of PBMCs. The CDR3 coding sequence is TGTGCCACCAGCAGGGCCCCCACTAGCGGGACCCTCGGCAATGAGCAGTTCTTC. Protein product: CATSRAPTSGTLGNEQFF.